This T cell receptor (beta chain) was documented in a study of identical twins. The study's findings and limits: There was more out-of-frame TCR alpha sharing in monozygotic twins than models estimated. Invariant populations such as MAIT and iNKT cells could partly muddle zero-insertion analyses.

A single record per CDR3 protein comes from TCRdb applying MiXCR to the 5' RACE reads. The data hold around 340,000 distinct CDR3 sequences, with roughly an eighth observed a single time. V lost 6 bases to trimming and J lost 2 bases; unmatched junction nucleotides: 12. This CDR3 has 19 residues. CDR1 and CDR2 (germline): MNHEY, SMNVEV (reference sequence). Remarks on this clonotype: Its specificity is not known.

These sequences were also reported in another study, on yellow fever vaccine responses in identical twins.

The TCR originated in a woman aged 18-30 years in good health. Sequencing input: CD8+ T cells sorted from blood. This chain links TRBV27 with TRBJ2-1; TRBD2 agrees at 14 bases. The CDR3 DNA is TGTGCCAGCAGACAAAGCGGGACTAGCGGGAGTTATGCCTACAATGAGCAGTTCTTC. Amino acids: CASRQSGTSGSYAYNEQFF.